These 10 T cell receptor beta chains were all obtained from the same sample, sequenced in a study of shared clonotypes between healthy human individuals. Data came from immunoSEQ multiplex PCR; TCRdb stores just in-frame clones and leaves some out. The data hold a few million clones, with around 93% observed a single time. The material sequenced was naive CD4+ T cells from PBMCs. Subset described: CD45RA+ positively selected. The receptor set was obtained from a man aged 18 to 30 in good health. Some clones in this sample may be carry-over from other donors' samples.

The chain joins TRBV5-4 to TRBJ2-6; D gene ambiguous. The germline V and J ends were trimmed by 4 bases and 0 bases, with 11 bases remaining between them. The CDR3 totals 16 residues. Germline V gene sequence: CDR1 SGHNT, CDR2 YYREEE (reference sequence). CDR3: CASSAGPSSGANVLTF. For the CDR3, the DNA is TGTGCCAGCAGCGCAGGACCCAGCTCTGGGGCCAACGTCCTGACTTTC.

The chain is built from TRBV7-9 and TRBJ2-2, with 9 bases identical to TRBD1. The germline gives CDR1 SEHNR, CDR2 FQNEAQ (reference sequence). This CDR3 region has 15 residues. The V segment lost 9 bases and the J segment 6 bases; nucleotides outside the gene matches: 11. CDR3 residues: CASPHRGRVSGELFF. The CDR3 nucleotides read TGTGCCAGTCCCCACAGGGGGCGCGTCTCCGGGGAGCTGTTTTTT.

This clone showed up just a few times. The V gene is TRBV5-1, the J gene TRBJ1-3; D gene unclear. CDR1 and CDR2 (germline): SGHRS, YFSETQ. The CDR3 covers 13 residues. V lost 2 bases and J lost 4, with 7 bases in between. The CDR3 protein is CASSFGEGNTIYF. CDR3 nucleotide sequence: TGCGCCAGCAGCTTCGGAGAAGGAAACACCATATATTTT.

The chain joins TRBV28 to TRBJ2-7; TRBD2 matches 7 bases. CDR1 is MDHEN, CDR2 SYDVKM, per germline. The V and J ends lost 2 bases and 5 bases, in that order; junction bases with no gene match: 6. CDR3 size: 14 residues. For the CDR3, the DNA is TGTGCCAGCAGTTTACTCGCGGGAGAACACGAGCAGTACTTC. This encodes CASSLLAGEHEQYF.

V usage is TRBV6-1 and J usage is TRBJ1-1; D gene unclear. Between the trimmed V and J ends, which lost 2 bases and 1 base, there was a span of 14 bases. Germline CDR1 MNHNS, CDR2 SASEGT. This CDR3 has 16 amino acids. In DNA form, the CDR3 reads TGTGCCAGCAGTGAAAGGGCCCAGGCTACGAACACTGAAGCTTTCTTT. Amino acids: CASSERAQATNTEAFF.

The rearrangement joins TRBV9 to TRBJ2-1, with D possibly TRBD2 on 5 matching bases. With 0 bases removed from V and 0 bases from J, the gap between germline ends came to 10 bases. The germline V gene has CDR1 SGDLS and CDR2 YYNGEE. This CDR3 has 16 amino acids. CDR3 DNA: TGTGCCAGCAGCGTAGACCCTAGCATCTCCTACAATGAGCAGTTCTTC. Protein product: CASSVDPSISYNEQFF.

This clone is a singleton in its sample. The rearrangement uses TRBV28 and TRBJ1-5; weak D call: TRBD1 (5 bases). With 7 bases removed from V and 2 bases from J, the gap between germline ends came to 24 bases. The germline V gene has CDR1 MDHEN and CDR2 SYDVKM. This CDR3 comprises 18 residues. CDR3: CASNSWGLPGKRNQPQHF. The CDR3 DNA reads as TGTGCCAGCAACTCTTGGGGACTCCCCGGTAAACGCAATCAGCCCCAGCATTTT. The entire variable domain, with the rest obtained from reference TRBV28 and TRBJ1-5, is as follows: DVKVTQSSRYLVKRTGEKVFLECVQDMDHENMFWYRQDPGLGLRLIYFSYDVKMKEKGDIPEGYSVSREKKERFSLILESASTNQTSMYLCASNSWGLPGKRNQPQHFGDGTRLSIL.

V and J are TRBV28 and TRBJ2-4; D gene ambiguous. This CDR3 has 13 residues. The V end lost 6 bases, the J end lost 8 bases, and 14 bases lay between the germline ends. Per the germline V gene, CDR1 is MDHEN and CDR2 is SYDVKM. The CDR3 sequence is CASSPDPAHIQYF. The CDR3 DNA sequence: TGTGCCAGCAGCCCTGACCCGGCCCACATTCAGTACTTC.

The V gene is TRBV5-4, the J gene TRBJ2-1, with D possibly matching TRBD2 (6 bases). The germline V gene encodes CDR1 SGHNT and CDR2 YYREEE (reference sequence). The CDR3 runs 14 residues. The V gene lost 6 bases and the J gene lost 3 bases, with 13 bases spanning the gap. The CDR3 spells CASNSAGSYNEQFF. In DNA form, the CDR3 reads TGTGCCAGCAACTCTGCCGGGAGCTACAATGAGCAGTTCTTC.

V usage is TRBV28 and J usage is TRBJ2-7; TRBD1 aligns across 8 bases. The CDR3 has 16 residues. Germline V gives CDR1 MDHEN, CDR2 SYDVKM. The trim removed 5 bases at V and 0 bases at J, leaving 9 bases unmatched. The CDR3 spells CASSGVGTGRSYEQYF. DNA for the CDR3: TGTGCCAGCAGTGGAGTCGGGACAGGACGCTCCTACGAGCAGTACTTC.